The clone carrying this TCR beta chain was seen repeatedly, ten times or more. Trimming took 5 bases from V and 3 from J, leaving 14 bases between them. This CDR3 spans 15 amino acids. The germline V gene has CDR1 SGHTA and CDR2 FQGNSA. The source of the sample is a study of T cells in Graves' hyperthyroidism and ophthalmopathy. Amplification of TCR beta CDR3 regions was performed using RNA transcripts as template. TCR CDR3 regions were first amplified by RT-PCR with HTBI primers. One entry per CDR3 protein, called by TCRdb with MiXCR from the multiplex PCR reads. This sample has more than 500,000 distinct CDR3 sequences, with around 42% found just once.

The receptor was derived from an adult woman with Graves' disease, either hyperthyroidism or ophthalmopathy (not recorded which). The sequenced sample consisted of peripheral blood or thyroid tissue (not recorded which). The chain uses TRBV7-2 and TRBJ1-5; D not certain. The CDR3 loop reads CASSPIGRNNQPQHF. The CDR3, as DNA: TGTGCCAGCAGCCCCATTGGCAGGAACAATCAGCCCCAGCATTTT.